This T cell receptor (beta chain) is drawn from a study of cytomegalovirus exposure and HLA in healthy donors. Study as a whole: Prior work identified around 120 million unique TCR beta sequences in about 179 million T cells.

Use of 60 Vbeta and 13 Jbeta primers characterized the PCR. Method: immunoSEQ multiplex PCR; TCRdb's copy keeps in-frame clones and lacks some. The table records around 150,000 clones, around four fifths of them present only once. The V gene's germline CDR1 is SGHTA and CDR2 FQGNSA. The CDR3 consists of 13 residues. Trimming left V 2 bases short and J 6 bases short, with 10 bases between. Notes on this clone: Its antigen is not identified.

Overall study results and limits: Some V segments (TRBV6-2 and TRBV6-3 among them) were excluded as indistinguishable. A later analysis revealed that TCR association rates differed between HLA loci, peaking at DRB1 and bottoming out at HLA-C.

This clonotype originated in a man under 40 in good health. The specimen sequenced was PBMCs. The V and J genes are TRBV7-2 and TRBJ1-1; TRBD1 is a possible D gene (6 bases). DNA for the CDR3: TGTGCCAGCAGCTTACGGGACATTGCTGAAGCTTTCTTT. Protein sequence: CASSLRDIAEAFF.